These 8 T cell receptor beta chains were sequenced from one sample in a study of regulatory T cells in long-lasting Graves disease. With iRepertoire HTBI primers and Arm-PCR of CDR3 regions, TCR beta libraries were built. TCRdb itself ran the multiplex PCR reads through MiXCR, one entry per CDR3 protein. The sample shows roughly 380,000 distinct CDR3 sequences, about a sixth of them seen only once. The sample's time point: newly diagnosed GD, antithyroid drugs for less than 3 months. Generation of the TCR library employed RNA extracted from PBMCs. Source: peripheral blood mononuclear cells (PBMCs), taken at new diagnosis, from a patient treated with antithyroid drugs. These TCRs come from a female donor with Graves disease.

At least ten counts were recorded for this clonotype. J is TRBJ2-1 and V is TRBV12-3 or TRBV12-4, with 9 bases lining up with TRBD2. The CDR3 length is 15 residues. Trimming removed 1 base from V and 4 bases from J; junction bases left unmatched: 2. Here the CDR3 reads CASSLVLAGYNEQFF. DNA of the CDR3: TGTGCCAGCAGTTTAGTACTAGCGGGTTACAATGAGCAGTTCTTC.

This clonotype was seen only a few times. The rearrangement uses TRBV20-1 and TRBJ2-3, with 8 bases that match TRBD2. The germline V gene has CDR1 DFQATT and CDR2 SNEGSKA (reference sequence). V was pared by 3 bases and J by 2 bases, with 16 bases of the junction left unmatched. The CDR3 covers 18 residues. As DNA, the CDR3 is TGCAGTGCTAGTCCCCAAGGAGCGGGAGCTTGGCCCACAGATACGCAGTATTTT. It translates to CSASPQGAGAWPTDTQYF.

This clonotype was observed at least ten times. The chain employs TRBV28 and TRBJ2-4; D possibly corresponds to TRBD2 (5 bases). The CDR3 is made up of 14 amino acids. From germline, CDR1 is MDHEN and CDR2 SYDVKM. Trimming pared 7 bases from V and 0 bases from J, leaving 10 bases between. CDR3 in amino acids: CASTQSGAKNIQYF. The DNA of the CDR3 is TGTGCCAGCACCCAAAGCGGAGCCAAAAACATTCAGTACTTC.

This clonotype was recorded many times. The chain uses TRBV28 and TRBJ1-6; TRBD1 matches 7 bases. CDR1 is MDHEN, CDR2 SYDVKM, per germline. After removal of 5 bases from V and 4 bases from J, the junction contained 8 bases not matched to a gene. The CDR3 loop spans 16 amino acids. CDR3 protein: CASSAPGGRYNSPLHF. The CDR3 DNA sequence: TGTGCCAGCAGTGCTCCAGGGGGAAGGTATAATTCACCCCTCCACTTT. The entire variable domain, with the rest obtained from reference TRBV28 and TRBJ1-6, is as follows: DVKVTQSSRYLVKRTGEKVFLECVQDMDHENMFWYRQDPGLGLRLIYFSYDVKMKEKGDIPEGYSVSREKKERFSLILESASTNQTSMYLCASSAPGGRYNSPLHFGNGTRLTVT.

At least ten counts were recorded for this clonotype. The rearrangement links TRBV12-3 or TRBV12-4 to TRBJ2-7, with D possibly matching TRBD1 (6 bases). The CDR3 is made up of 15 amino acids. Deletions cut 6 bases from V and 2 bases from J, with 17 bases between. The CDR3 loop is CASSRIAHRAYEQYF. The CDR3 DNA follows: TGTGCCAGCAGCCGAATCGCACACAGGGCCTACGAGCAGTACTTC.

This clonotype was counted at least ten times. The rearrangement links TRBV12-3 or TRBV12-4 to TRBJ1-1; 12 bases map to TRBD1. CDR3 length: 15 amino acids. V lost 5 bases and J lost 5; bases outside the gene matches: 6. CDR3: CASSRDRGHRTEAFF. CDR3 nucleotide sequence: TGTGCCAGCAGTAGGGACAGGGGGCATAGGACTGAAGCTTTCTTT.

The J gene is TRBJ2-2, the V gene TRBV5-4, with TRBD1 matching over 10 bases. The J segment lost 1 base and the V segment lost 4 bases, leaving 4 bases of the junction unmatched. CDR1 SGHNT and CDR2 YYREEE come from the germline V gene (reference sequence). The CDR3 covers 16 residues. The CDR3, as DNA: TGTGCCAGCAGCCGCCGGGACAGGGGGAACACCGGGGAGCTGTTTTTT. Translated, it gives CASSRRDRGNTGELFF.

V usage is TRBV28 and J usage is TRBJ1-2; maybe TRBD1 (6 bases). Trimming cost V 11 bases and J 13 bases, with 23 bases left between them. The germline CDR1 and CDR2 sequences are MDHEN and SYDVKM. CDR3 size: 12 residues. The CDR3 loop is CARGSQGPRCTF. The CDR3 DNA reads as TGTGCCCGCGGATCACAGGGCCCCCGCTGCACCTTC.